This TCR beta chain was captured in a study of blood T cell repertoires in COVID-19 (dated by TCRdb to 2019 to 2021). General notes on the study: Samples from collaborators originated in the United States, Italy and Spain and spanned both the acute and convalescent phases of COVID-19. The prospective study material was composed of cDNA or gDNA derived from T cells, B-cell-depleted T cells, or PBMCs. Nearly every sample came with metadata listing a de-identified subject ID, COVID-19 status, age in years and sex. The samples were drawn from the first 160 participants of the ongoing ImmuneRACE study and from 1,254 subjects provided by 6 global collaborators. Subjects who had been exposed to COVID-19, were actively infected with it, or had recovered from it provided the deeply sampled blood TCRbeta repertoires that made up the dataset. HLA class I and class II types, where available, came from metadata supplied by the sample provider rather than from assay-based typing. The repertoires were released in a freely available public database intended as a resource for research on the immune response to SARS-CoV-2. Results and caveats for the whole study, not just this receptor: Clinical and demographic metadata were provided uncurated, with the amount varying by source and participant.

This clone has more than one count but fewer than ten. Its specific antigen is unknown. There are no base qualities to consult, and no much larger clone falls within one base. Ends trimmed: V by 0 bases, J by 4 bases; bases unmatched to a gene: 16. The CDR3, from cysteine to phenylalanine, totals 18 residues. Only the CDR3 DNA is retained, 54 bases long and in frame from the first base. CDR1 and CDR2 are drawn from the germline V gene (reference sequence): GTSNPN, SVGIG. Collaborating institutions collected whole blood in K2EDTA tubes following their own protocols. For TCRbeta analysis, collaborators shipped samples as frozen whole blood, isolated PBMCs, or DNA extracted from either of those sample types. The immunoSEQ Assay, a bias-controlled multiplex PCR, was used to amplify TCRbeta CDR3 regions from genomic DNA. The study's own analysis went as follows. Nucleated cell counts per sample were estimated from amplification of reference gene primers within the assay. Sequence reads were collapsed and filtered to measure the absolute abundance of every unique TCRbeta CDR3 rearrangement. Productive Simpson clonality was computed per sample as the square root of Simpson's diversity index over productive rearrangements. This is the immuneACCESS table as TCRdb keeps it, with only in-frame sequences that have V and J called. A part of the clones is gone; compared with another copy, unresolved V genes explain less than half, and the rest is unexplained. Clone size and the V and J calls come from that table; the DNA yielded D and trimming. Recorded for this sample are 95,000 to 150,000 clones; about 80% of them occurred a single time. The top ten hold around 25% of the sample.

The sequence links TRBV30 to TRBJ2-5, with 8 junctional bases fitting TRBD2. The sequence came from a human donor in a cohort sampled during active COVID-19. Sample: peripheral blood. The CDR3 corresponds to CAWSVSGTSWPGGETQYF. The bases read TGTGCCTGGAGTGTATCCGGGACTAGTTGGCCCGGGGGAGAGACCCAGTACTTC. Where the CDR3 stops, the reference TRBV30 and TRBJ2-5 genes take over; the full variable domain is SQTIHQWPATLVQPVGSPLSLECTVEGTSNPNLYWYRQAAGRGLQLLFYSVGIGQISSEVPQNLSASRPQDRQFILSSKKLLLSDSGFYLCAWSVSGTSWPGGETQYFGPGTRLLVL.